This T cell receptor (beta chain) was documented in a study of T cells expressing NK-cell markers. TCRdb derives one entry per CDR3 protein from the 5' RACE reads, leaving out DNA. The listing contains about 430,000 distinct CDR3 sequences. Worth noting for this clonotype: Its specificity is not known.

CDR1 SGHRS and CDR2 YFSETQ come from the germline V gene. There are 18 residues in the CDR3. Study conclusions and caveats: Several of the donors also had these clonotypes leading their CD3+CD56-NKG2C+ fraction. A range of about 1.0-7.5% of CD8+ T cells consisted of dominant NKG2C+ clonotypes in several donors.

Sequencing used blood T cells: a sorted CD56 or NKG2C T cell subset, CD4+ or CD8+ T cells, or bulk PBMC T cells (not recorded which). The V call is TRBV5-1, the J call TRBJ2-1; the D call from TCRdb, TRBD2, cannot be confirmed without DNA. The clonotype comes from a woman in her forties or fifties in good health. The CDR3 sequence: CASSSWSPTSGRRAEQFF.